Described below is a single T cell receptor (beta chain) sequence and its context. This sample was included in a study of blood T cell repertoires in COVID-19. About the study: From T cells, B-cell-depleted T cells, or PBMCs came the material, which was cDNA or gDNA.

Participants came from fewer than 25 US areas, aged about 18 to 89 years. Participants were placed into cohorts based on the clinical history they reported. The authors' processing: Estimation of nucleated cell counts relied on the amplification of reference gene primers. Clones were sequenced by immunoSEQ multiplex PCR, and TCRdb holds only the in-frame ones, with some missing. V and J calls and clone size are copied from that table; D and trimming were computed from the DNA. Among around 250,000 clones listed, roughly 89% were seen once. CDR3 length: 14 amino acids. Deletions cut 0 bases from V and 7 bases from J, with 7 bases between. Germline CDR1 is MNHEY and CDR2 is SVGAGI.

The J gene is TRBJ1-6, the V gene TRBV6-5; D is possibly TRBD1 (5 bases). The clonotype comes from a woman in her twenties or thirties who had recovered from COVID-19. Input material: PBMCs or T cells enriched from blood (not recorded which). This chain's CDR3 is CASSYSDKNSPLHF. The DNA for the CDR3 is TGTGCCAGCAGTTACTCGGACAAAAATTCACCCCTCCACTTT.